Below are 10 T cell receptor beta chains sequenced from a single sample in a study of human CD8 memory T cell subsets. Production of TCR beta libraries used UMI-labeled 5' RACE as the method. TCRdb reprocessed the 5' RACE reads, keeping one entry per CDR3 protein, no DNA. The sample has fewer than 20,000 distinct CDR3 sequences. Sample: CD8+ stem-like memory T cells (TSCM and TCM) sorted from PBMCs. Noted subset: stem-like memory CD8 T cells (TSTEM), CCR7+ PD-1- TIGIT-. The receptors were sampled from a human donor in good health.

J is TRBJ2-2 and V is TRBV20-1; TCRdb gives TRBD2 as the D gene, but with no DNA this cannot be confirmed. This CDR3 spans 14 amino acids. The germline V gene encodes CDR1 DFQATT and CDR2 SNEGSKA (reference sequence). The CDR3 sequence is CSARGLAGSGELFF.

This clonotype shows up as medium-sized (0.01 to 0.1%) by frequency. The V call is TRBV20-1, the J call TRBJ2-1; TCRdb calls TRBD1, which cannot be checked without DNA. CDR3 length: 13 amino acids. The germline gives CDR1 DFQATT, CDR2 SNEGSKA (reference sequence). The CDR3 region is CSARRGYMHEQFF.

This sequence joins TRBV12-3 or TRBV12-4 and TRBJ2-7. The CDR3 loop spans 13 amino acids. The CDR3 reads CASSFVLSYEQYF.

The V and J genes are TRBV7-6 and TRBJ2-5; TCRdb picks TRBD1, but there is no DNA to check that call. Germline V gives CDR1 SGHVS, CDR2 FNYEAQ. The CDR3 has 16 amino acids. The CDR3 protein is CASSLIAGDDQETQYF.

The chain has TRBV28 and TRBJ2-5. From germline, CDR1 is MDHEN and CDR2 SYDVKM. The CDR3 has 15 residues. The CDR3 sequence: CASTRLKSVGETQYF.

The chain has TRBV11-2 and TRBJ1-6. The CDR3 loop spans 16 amino acids. Germline CDR1 and CDR2: SGHAT and FQNNGV. The chain's CDR3 is CASSLEVSLYNSPLHF.

This chain links TRBV13 with TRBJ1-2. Germline CDR1 reads PRHDT; CDR2 reads FYEKMQ (reference sequence). The CDR3 covers 14 residues. CDR3 amino acids: CASSLTVGPNGYTF.

The chain couples TRBV7-9 to TRBJ2-1; with no DNA, the TCRdb D assignment of TRBD1 cannot be verified. The CDR3 has 16 residues. Looked up from germline, CDR1 is SEHNR and CDR2 is FQNEAQ (reference sequence). CDR3 residues: CASSSSLRGRDDEQFF.

CDR3 region: CASSQAGLYNEQFF. The V call is TRBV14, the J call TRBJ2-1. The germline gives CDR1 SGHDN, CDR2 FVKESK. The CDR3 length is 14 residues.

The chain is built from TRBV20-1 and TRBJ2-7. The germline V gene has CDR1 DFQATT and CDR2 SNEGSKA (reference sequence). The CDR3 is 13 residues long. This CDR3 is CSARDLASGEQYF.